This is a list of T cell receptor beta chains from one sample in a study of blood T cell repertoires in COVID-19. Here immunoSEQ multiplex PCR was the method, and the copy in TCRdb shows in-frame clones only, minus some. The sample lists about 230,000 clones, roughly 91% occurring once. Sequencing was performed on PBMCs or T cells enriched from blood (not recorded which). Receptors originate from a woman under 40 with acute COVID-19. CDR3s include the opening cysteine and the closing phenylalanine or tryptophan. A D gene is named only where the DNA matches it firmly. Clone size is not always given. Where it is, it says once, few, many or a class for expanded clones.

D gene	V gene	clone size	J gene	CDR3 DNA	CDR3 protein
-	TRBV5-1	-	TRBJ1-2	TGCGCCAGCAGCGCACAGGGTAACGGCTACACCTTC	CASSAQGNGYTF
TRBD2	TRBV2	-	TRBJ2-1	TGTGCCAGCAGGGATGGTGGGGGGGCCTACAATGAGCAGTTCTTC	CASRDGGGAYNEQFF
-	TRBV24-1	-	TRBJ1-2	TGTGCCACCAGTGATCGGACAGCAAGTTATGGCTACACCTTC	CATSDRTASYGYTF
-	TRBV9	-	TRBJ2-1	TGTGCCAGCAGCGTAGCGGGGTACTACAATGAGCAGTTCTTC	CASSVAGYYNEQFF
TRBD1	TRBV29-1	-	TRBJ2-5	TGCAGCGCAGACAGGGTAGAGCAAGAGACCCAGTACTTC	CSADRVEQETQYF
TRBD1	TRBV7-8	-	TRBJ1-6	TGTGCCAGCAGCGATCTCTCCGGGACAGGTTTTTCGTTGGGATCACCCCTCCACTTT	CASSDLSGTGFSLGSPLHF
TRBD2	TRBV5-4	-	TRBJ2-1	TGTGCCAGCAGCCCACTAGCGGGGCCTCACAATGAGCAGTTCTTC	CASSPLAGPHNEQFF
-	TRBV16	-	TRBJ1-1	TGTGCCAGCAGCCCAATGTCACGGGAGGGTTTTGACACTGAAGCTTTCTTT	CASSPMSREGFDTEAFF
TRBD2	TRBV19	-	TRBJ2-1	TGTGCCAGTAGTCCACTAGCGGGGGGATTCAATGAGCAGTTCTTC	CASSPLAGGFNEQFF
-	TRBV7-8	-	TRBJ1-2	TGTGCCAGCAGCCAAACACAGGGTTGGGGCTACACCTTC	CASSQTQGWGYTF
TRBD1	TRBV5-1	-	TRBJ2-2	TGCGCCAGCAGCTTGAGGACAGGGGACACCGGGGAGCTGTTTTTT	CASSLRTGDTGELFF
-	TRBV3-1/TRBV3-2	-	TRBJ1-2	TGTGCCAGCAGCCAAGGCTTCGGACAGAGCGACTATGGCTACACCTTC	CASSQGFGQSDYGYTF
-	TRBV11-3	once	TRBJ2-7	TGTGCCAGCAGCTTAATCGGGGGGCAATACGAGCAGTACTTC	CASSLIGGQYEQYF
TRBD1	TRBV19	many	TRBJ1-6	TGTGCCAGTAGTCAATGGACAGGCCTCGATTCACCCCTCCACTTT	CASSQWTGLDSPLHF
TRBD1	TRBV10-3	-	TRBJ1-1	TGTGCCACTATGGGACAGGGGGAAAGGCGGGACACTGAAGCTTTCTTT	CATMGQGERRDTEAFF
-	TRBV10-1	-	TRBJ1-5	TGCGCCAGCGGCAGCCGGGGGGTCGATCAGCCCCAGCATTTT	CASGSRGVDQPQHF
-	TRBV3-1/TRBV3-2	-	TRBJ1-2	TGTGCCAGCAGCCCTGGCCCTAACTATGGCTACACCTTC	CASSPGPNYGYTF
TRBD1	TRBV12-5	-	TRBJ1-1	TGTGCTAGTGGTTTCTCTACAGGGGCGTCAACTGAAGCTTTCTTT	CASGFSTGASTEAFF
-	TRBV7-2	once	TRBJ2-7	TGTGCCAGCAGCACCCGAGACAGGTTCTACGAGCAGTACTTC	CASSTRDRFYEQYF
-	TRBV18	once	TRBJ2-2	TGTGCCAGCTCACCACGTCCAGGGGCCACCACCGGGGAGCTGTTTTTT	CASSPRPGATTGELFF
-	TRBV5-1	once	TRBJ2-6	TGCGCCAGCAGCTTGGTTAACACCCCTGGGGCCAACGTCCTGACTTTC	CASSLVNTPGANVLTF
-	TRBV5-4	-	TRBJ1-2	TGTGCCAGCAGCTTGCCGGGGTATGGCTACACCTTC	CASSLPGYGYTF
-	TRBV6-5	-	TRBJ1-5	TGTGCCAGCAGTTACTCGCGGAATAGCAATCAGCCCCAGCATTTT	CASSYSRNSNQPQHF
-	TRBV30	-	TRBJ2-7	TGTGCCTGGACCCAATCCGGGGCCTACGAGCAGTACTTC	CAWTQSGAYEQYF
TRBD2	TRBV3-1/TRBV3-2	-	TRBJ2-4	TGTGCCAGCAGCCCTCGGGAGGGGCAGAGAAACATTCAGTACTTC	CASSPREGQRNIQYF
-	TRBV6-5	-	TRBJ1-5	TGTGCCAGCGGGCCAGGGAGGACCTCCTGGCATTTT	CASGPGRTSWHF
TRBD1	TRBV5-4	once	TRBJ1-5	TGTGCCAGCAGCCTGGACAGGGGTAGCAATCAGCCCCAGCATTTT	CASSLDRGSNQPQHF
-	TRBV7-6	few	TRBJ2-1	TGTGCCAGCAGCTTAGCGGGGGGGCGATTTTACAATGAGCAGTTCTTC	CASSLAGGRFYNEQFF
-	TRBV18	-	TRBJ1-2	TGTGCCAGCTCACCGGGGATGGACACTGACATCTATGGCTACACCTTC	CASSPGMDTDIYGYTF